The clone carrying this T cell receptor (beta chain) was observed a single time. Original methodology: Reference gene primer amplification gave nucleated cell count estimates. This table comes from immunoSEQ multiplex PCR, and its TCRdb copy is limited to in-frame clones, with some not included. Clonal size and the V and J genes are those of that table, whereas D and trimming came from the DNA. Here the sample spans approximately 180,000 clones, roughly 89% being singletons. The data derive from a study of blood T cell repertoires in COVID-19. The sample was PBMCs or T cells enriched from blood (not recorded which). The sequence was collected from a woman between 40 and 50 years old with acute COVID-19.

This CDR3 is CASSETGDYGYTF. CDR3 coding DNA: TGTGCCAGCAGCGAGACAGGGGACTATGGCTACACCTTC. This chain connects TRBV3-1 (or the pseudogene TRBV3-2) to TRBJ1-2, with 8 bases that match TRBD1. This CDR3 region has 13 residues. The germline gives CDR1 LGHDT, CDR2 YNNKEL (reference sequence). V trimming: 5 bases; J trimming: 3 bases; junction bases outside the gene matches: 2.